The 24 T cell receptor beta chains below come from one sample, sequenced in a study of early T cells in non-severe SARS-CoV-2 infection. One entry per CDR3 protein, called by TCRdb with MiXCR from the 5' RACE reads. The data hold tens of thousands of distinct CDR3 sequences, with about 12% observed a single time. The sequenced sample was whole blood. Receptors were obtained from an adult who was a healthcare worker with PCR-confirmed SARS-CoV-2 infection or an uninfected control (not recorded which).

DNA of the CDR3: TGTGCCAGCGAGGGACAGGGCACAGATACGCAGTATTTT. It is translated as CASEGQGTDTQYF. This sequence joins TRBV28 and TRBJ2-3; 8 nucleotides agree with TRBD1. Germline assignment: CDR1 MDHEN and CDR2 SYDVKM. Unmatched junction bases numbered 2, after V lost 8 bases and J lost 1 base. The CDR3 is 13 residues long.

Only a few counts were recorded for this clonotype. This chain connects TRBV12-3 or TRBV12-4 to TRBJ2-7; D might be TRBD2 (5 bases). The CDR3 is 11 residues long. The V gene lost 3 bases and the J gene lost 5 bases, with 5 bases spanning the gap. The CDR3 sequence is CASSLRDEQYF. The CDR3 nucleotides read TGTGCCAGCAGTTTGAGGGACGAGCAGTACTTC.

This clonotype was detected ten times or more. This chain joins TRBV20-1 and TRBJ1-4, with unresolved D. This CDR3 has 14 amino acids. CDR1 and CDR2 (germline): DFQATT, SNEGSKA (reference sequence). Trimming took 3 bases from V and 4 from J, leaving 12 bases between them. CDR3 DNA sequence: TGCAGTGCTAGTCGGCCCGATTATAATGAAAAACTGTTTTTT. This encodes CSASRPDYNEKLFF.

This clonotype has a count of ten or more. The V and J genes are TRBV20-1 and TRBJ1-1, with D perhaps TRBD1 (6 bases). The CDR3 totals 13 residues. CDR1 is DFQATT and CDR2 is SNEGSKA in the germline V gene (reference sequence). V was clipped by 6 bases and J by 1 base, with 12 bases between them. CDR3 region: CSAVPGANTEAFF. CDR3 in DNA: TGCAGTGCCGTACCAGGGGCGAACACTGAAGCTTTCTTT.

This clonotype occurred a few times. The V and J genes are TRBV29-1 and TRBJ1-2, with TRBD1 matching over 11 bases. The CDR3 loop spans 13 amino acids. V lost 6 bases and J lost 6; bases outside the gene matches: 6. Germline CDR1 and CDR2: SQVTM and ANQGSEA. The CDR3 coding sequence is TGCAGCGTGGAGGGACAGGGGGTTGATGGCTACACCTTC. Its protein is CSVEGQGVDGYTF.

This chain connects TRBV11-2 to TRBJ2-1, with D perhaps TRBD1 (6 bases). This CDR3 contains 13 residues. Trimming stripped 5 bases from V and 6 bases from J, with 11 bases between. The germline V gene has CDR1 SGHAT and CDR2 FQNNGV. CDR3 in amino acids: CASSPGTFNEQFF. CDR3 bases: TGTGCCAGCAGCCCCGGGACATTCAATGAGCAGTTCTTC. Filled out from reference TRBV11-2 and TRBJ2-1, the complete variable domain reads EAGVAQSPRYKIIEKRQSVAFWCNPISGHATLYWYQQILGQGPKLLIQFQNNGVVDDSQLPKDRFSAERLKGVDSTLKIQPAKLEDSAVYLCASSPGTFNEQFFGPGTRLTVL.

This clonotype has at least ten counts. The chain carries TRBV4-1 and TRBJ2-1, with D perhaps TRBD2 (5 bases). Trimming stripped 3 bases from V and 12 bases from J, with 12 bases between. Germline-derived CDR1 and CDR2 are MGHRA and YSYEKL. The CDR3 has 12 amino acids. CDR3 region: CASSQDLARQFF. In DNA, the CDR3 is TGCGCCAGCAGCCAGGACTTAGCGAGGCAGTTCTTC.

The rearrangement joins TRBV5-1 to TRBJ2-3; 7 bases line up with TRBD2. Germline assignment: CDR1 SGHRS and CDR2 YFSETQ. J lost 0 bases, V lost 0 bases, and 1 base had no gene match. CDR3 length: 15 residues. The CDR3 DNA reads TGCGCCAGCAGCTTGGCAGCGGGGAGCACAGATACGCAGTATTTT. Protein: CASSLAAGSTDTQYF.

This clonotype was detected only a few times. This chain uses TRBV6-5 with TRBJ2-7, with 13 bases matching TRBD2. With V trimmed by 5 bases and J by 1 base, 2 bases remained unmatched. From germline, CDR1 is MNHEY and CDR2 SVGAGI. This CDR3 has 15 residues. CDR3 DNA: TGTGCCAGCAGTCGGGGACTAGCGGGATCCTACGAGCAGTACTTC. Its protein product is CASSRGLAGSYEQYF.

By frequency in the sample, this clonotype is medium-sized. The gene calls are TRBV12-5 and TRBJ2-1, with 11 positions matching TRBD2. CDR1 is LGHNT, CDR2 FRNRAP, per germline. After removal of 2 bases from V and 9 bases from J, the junction contained 3 bases not matched to a gene. The CDR3 length is 14 residues. The DNA for the CDR3 is TGTGCTAGTGGTTTGAATAGCGGGAGGGTTGAGCAGTTCTTC. Amino acid sequence: CASGLNSGRVEQFF. The variable domain in full, completed from reference TRBV12-5 and TRBJ2-1, reads DARVTQTPRHKVTEMGQEVTMRCQPILGHNTVFWYRQTMMQGLELLAYFRNRAPLDDSGMPKDRFSAEMPDATLATLKIQPSEPRDSAVYFCASGLNSGRVEQFFGPGTRLTVL.

This clonotype was observed a few times. The chain employs TRBV10-2 and TRBJ1-2; D might be TRBD1 (6 bases). Trimming shortened V by 6 bases and J by 6 bases, and 14 bases separated the two germline ends. Germline V lookup: CDR1 WSHSY, CDR2 SAAADI. The CDR3 is made up of 13 amino acids. In DNA, the CDR3 is TGCGCCAGCAGCCAAGGACAGACAGATGGCTACACCTTC. This codes for CASSQGQTDGYTF.

This clonotype was detected only a few times. The genes are TRBV28 and TRBJ2-3; D is perhaps TRBD1 (6 bases). The CDR3 has 13 residues. From germline, CDR1 is MDHEN and CDR2 SYDVKM. The V end lost 5 bases, the J end lost 4 bases, and 10 bases lay between the germline ends. CDR3 DNA: TGTGCCAGCAGTCTCCGACAGGCAGATACGCAGTATTTT. Its protein product is CASSLRQADTQYF.

This clonotype was counted ten times or more. V gene TRBV6-5 combines with J gene TRBJ2-5; D remains ambiguous. V lost 7 bases and J lost 1, with 10 bases in between. CDR3 length equals 13 residues. Germline CDR1 is MNHEY and CDR2 is SVGAGI. This chain's CDR3 is CASTPTAQETQYF. DNA for the CDR3: TGTGCCAGCACCCCGACGGCCCAAGAGACCCAGTACTTC.

This clonotype has a count of ten or more. The chain links TRBV7-9 to TRBJ2-2, with D hard to call. The CDR3 totals 14 residues. Trimming took off 10 bases at V and 0 bases at J, with 12 bases between the two ends. Germline values: CDR1 SEHNR, CDR2 FQNEAQ (reference sequence). As DNA, the CDR3 is TGTGCCACCGAGCCCTTCCCGAACACCGGGGAGCTGTTTTTT. It yields the protein CATEPFPNTGELFF.

The chain links TRBV6-4 to TRBJ1-1; 9 bases are shared with TRBD1. V was clipped by 2 bases and J by 4 bases; unmatched bases: 2. This CDR3 region has 14 residues. CDR1 MRHNA and CDR2 SNTAGT come from the germline V gene. The CDR3 nucleotides read TGTGCCAGCAGTGACACGGACAGGGGCACTGAAGCTTTCTTT. Translated: CASSDTDRGTEAFF.

The genes are TRBV7-2 and TRBJ2-7; D is tentatively TRBD1 or TRBD2 (6 bases each). Trimming left V 4 bases short and J 6 bases short, with 10 bases between. Germline V lookup: CDR1 SGHTA, CDR2 FQGNSA. The CDR3 contains 12 residues. The CDR3, as DNA: TGTGCCAGCAGCTCCGGGGGCCCCGAGCAGTACTTC. This translates into CASSSGGPEQYF.

This clonotype was seen more than once but under ten times. The chain joins TRBV27 to TRBJ1-5; 7 bases are a match to TRBD1. In germline, CDR1 is MNHEY, CDR2 SMNVEV (reference sequence). This CDR3 contains 14 residues. Trimming removed 4 bases from V and 3 bases from J; junction bases left unmatched: 3. The CDR3 coding sequence is TGTGCCAGCAGTTACAGGGGTCCCAATCAGCCCCAGCATTTT. It codes for CASSYRGPNQPQHF.

This chain joins TRBV6-2 or TRBV6-3 and TRBJ2-1; 10 positions agree with TRBD2. After removal of 7 bases from V and 7 bases from J, the junction contained 7 bases not matched to a gene. The CDR3 is 14 amino acids. Germline-derived CDR1 and CDR2 are MNHEY and SVGEGT. The CDR3 reads CASTPSGSGNEQFF. For the CDR3, the DNA is TGTGCCAGCACCCCTAGCGGGAGCGGGAATGAGCAGTTCTTC.

Ten or more counts support this clonotype. This sequence joins TRBV28 and TRBJ1-5; 9 bases align to TRBD1. The J segment lost 4 bases and the V segment lost 5 bases, leaving 0 bases of the junction unmatched. Germline V CDR1 and CDR2: MDHEN, SYDVKM. This CDR3 comprises 13 residues. CDR3 nucleotide sequence: TGTGCCAGCAGTGACAGGGGGAATCAGCCCCAGCATTTT. It is translated as CASSDRGNQPQHF. The full variable domain, in which reference TRBV28 and TRBJ1-5 provide the parts outside the CDR3, is DVKVTQSSRYLVKRTGEKVFLECVQDMDHENMFWYRQDPGLGLRLIYFSYDVKMKEKGDIPEGYSVSREKKERFSLILESASTNQTSMYLCASSDRGNQPQHFGDGTRLSIL.

This clonotype was seen only a few times. The CDR3 here is CASSGLAGGEQYF. Here the CDR3 DNA reads TGTGCCAGCAGTGGACTAGCGGGAGGCGAGCAGTACTTC. The J gene is TRBJ2-7, the V gene TRBV12-3 or TRBV12-4, with TRBD2 matching 14 bases. Trimming took 5 bases from V and 6 from J; bases not matched to a gene: 0. This CDR3 comprises 13 residues.

This clonotype has at least ten counts. The chain employs TRBV24-1 and TRBJ2-1; the D gene is possibly TRBD2 (6 bases). Germline CDR1 reads KGHDR; CDR2 reads SFDVKD. This CDR3 comprises 16 residues. The germline V and J ends were trimmed by 3 bases and 8 bases, with 19 bases remaining between them. CDR3 residues: CATSDLSGTPLHEQFF. Here the CDR3 DNA reads TGTGCCACCAGTGATCTGTCCGGGACTCCCCTGCATGAGCAGTTCTTC.

This clonotype has ten or more counts. The V gene is TRBV7-9, the J gene TRBJ2-5, with 7 nucleotides matching TRBD1. This CDR3 has 14 amino acids. After removal of 7 bases from V and 5 bases from J, the junction contained 10 bases not matched to a gene. In germline, CDR1 is SEHNR, CDR2 FQNEAQ (reference sequence). The CDR3 protein is CASIQGLTEETQYF. The DNA of the CDR3 is TGTGCCAGCATACAGGGGTTGACGGAGGAGACCCAGTACTTC.

The chain links TRBV3-1 to TRBJ2-7; D is perhaps TRBD2 (5 bases). Germline CDR1 LGHDT, CDR2 YNNKEL (reference sequence). V was cut by 3 bases and J by 4 bases, with 10 bases left in between. The CDR3 consists of 13 residues. In nucleotides, the CDR3 is TGTGCCAGCAGCCAGGGTAGCGCTTACGAGCAGTACTTC. Protein sequence: CASSQGSAYEQYF.

This clonotype was detected many times. In nucleotides, the CDR3 is TGTGCCAGCAGTACCATGGGGGGTCTTGCGGATACGCAGTATTTT. Translated, it gives CASSTMGGLADTQYF. This rearrangement joins TRBV28 to TRBJ2-3; tentative D call: TRBD2 (6 bases). Germline values: CDR1 MDHEN, CDR2 SYDVKM. The CDR3 contains 15 residues. The germline V and J ends were trimmed by 5 bases and 6 bases, with 18 bases remaining between them.